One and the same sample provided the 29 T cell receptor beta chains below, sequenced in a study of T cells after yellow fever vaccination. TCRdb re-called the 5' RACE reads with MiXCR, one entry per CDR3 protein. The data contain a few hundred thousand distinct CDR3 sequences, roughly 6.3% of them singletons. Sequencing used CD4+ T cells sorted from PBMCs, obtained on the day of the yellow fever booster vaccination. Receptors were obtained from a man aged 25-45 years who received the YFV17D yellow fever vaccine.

Written as DNA, the CDR3 is TGTGCCAGCAGCCCCCGAACTGGGGGGAATGAGCAGTTCTTC. Residues: CASSPRTGGNEQFF. V and J are TRBV9 and TRBJ2-1, with a weak D call TRBD2 (6 bases). Trimming cost V 4 bases and J 7 bases, with 15 bases left between them. The V gene's germline CDR1 is SGDLS and CDR2 YYNGEE. This CDR3 is built from 14 residues.

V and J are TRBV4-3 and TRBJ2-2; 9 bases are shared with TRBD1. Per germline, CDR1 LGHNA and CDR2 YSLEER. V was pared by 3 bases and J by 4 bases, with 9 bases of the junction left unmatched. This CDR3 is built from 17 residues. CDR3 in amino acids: CASSHLQGAFGTGELFF. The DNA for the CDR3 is TGCGCCAGCAGCCACCTACAGGGGGCGTTCGGCACCGGGGAGCTGTTTTTT.

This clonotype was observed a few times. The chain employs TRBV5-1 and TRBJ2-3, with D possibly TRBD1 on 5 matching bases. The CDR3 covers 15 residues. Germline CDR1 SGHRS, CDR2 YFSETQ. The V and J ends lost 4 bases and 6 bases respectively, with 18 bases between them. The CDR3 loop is CASSPTVQAPDTQYF. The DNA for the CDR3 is TGCGCCAGCAGCCCGACAGTCCAGGCTCCGGATACGCAGTATTTT.

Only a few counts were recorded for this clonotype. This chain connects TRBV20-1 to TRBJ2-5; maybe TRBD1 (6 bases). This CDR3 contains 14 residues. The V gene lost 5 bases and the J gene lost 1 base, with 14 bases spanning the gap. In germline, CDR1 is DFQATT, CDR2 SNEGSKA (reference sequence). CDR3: CSAHSGQIQETQYF. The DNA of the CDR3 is TGCAGTGCTCATTCTGGACAGATCCAAGAGACCCAGTACTTC.

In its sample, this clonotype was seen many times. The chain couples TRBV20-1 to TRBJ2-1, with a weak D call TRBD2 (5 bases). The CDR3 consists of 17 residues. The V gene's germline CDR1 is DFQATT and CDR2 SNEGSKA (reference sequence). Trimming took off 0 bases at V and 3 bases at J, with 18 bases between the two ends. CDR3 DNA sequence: TGCAGTGCTAGAGACCAAGCGGCTTACAGTGGCTACAATGAGCAGTTCTTC. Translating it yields CSARDQAAYSGYNEQFF.

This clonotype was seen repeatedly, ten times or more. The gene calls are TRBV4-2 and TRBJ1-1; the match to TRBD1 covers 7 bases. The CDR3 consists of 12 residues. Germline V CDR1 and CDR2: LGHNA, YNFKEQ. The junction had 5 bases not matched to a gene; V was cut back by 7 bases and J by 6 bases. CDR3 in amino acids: CASTLDRAEAFF. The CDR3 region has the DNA TGTGCCAGCACGCTAGACAGGGCTGAAGCTTTCTTT.

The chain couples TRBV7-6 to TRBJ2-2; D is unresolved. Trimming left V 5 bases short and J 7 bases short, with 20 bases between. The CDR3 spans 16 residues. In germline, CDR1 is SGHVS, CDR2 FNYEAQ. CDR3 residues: CASSQAPRLALGELFF. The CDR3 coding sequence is TGTGCCAGCAGCCAGGCCCCCCGATTGGCTCTCGGGGAGCTGTTTTTT.

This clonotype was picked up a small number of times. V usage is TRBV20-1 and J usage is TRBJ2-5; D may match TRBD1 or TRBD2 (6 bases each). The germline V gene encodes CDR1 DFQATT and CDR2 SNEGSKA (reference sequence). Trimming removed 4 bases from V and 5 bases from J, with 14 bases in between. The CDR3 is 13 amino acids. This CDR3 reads CSATGGSWETQYF. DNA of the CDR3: TGCAGTGCTACCGGGGGCTCGTGGGAGACCCAGTACTTC.

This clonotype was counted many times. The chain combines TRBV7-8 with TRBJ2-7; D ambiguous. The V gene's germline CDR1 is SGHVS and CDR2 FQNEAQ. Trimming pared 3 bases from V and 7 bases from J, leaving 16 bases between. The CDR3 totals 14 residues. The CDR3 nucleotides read TGTGCCAGCAGCTTCCTCGCGAAGGGTGGGGAGCAGTACTTC. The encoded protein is CASSFLAKGGEQYF. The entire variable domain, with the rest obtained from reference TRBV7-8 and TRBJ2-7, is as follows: GAGVSQSPRYKVAKRGQDVALRCDPISGHVSLFWYQQALGQGPEFLTYFQNEAQLDKSGLPSDRFFAERPEGSVSTLKIQRTQQEDSAVYLCASSFLAKGGEQYFGPGTRLTVT.

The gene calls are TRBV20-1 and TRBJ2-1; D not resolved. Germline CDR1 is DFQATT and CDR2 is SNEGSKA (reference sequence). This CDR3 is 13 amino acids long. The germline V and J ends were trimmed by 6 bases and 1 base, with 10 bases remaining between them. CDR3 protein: CSAFSGSYNEQFF. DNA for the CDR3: TGCAGTGCCTTCTCTGGGTCCTACAATGAGCAGTTCTTC.

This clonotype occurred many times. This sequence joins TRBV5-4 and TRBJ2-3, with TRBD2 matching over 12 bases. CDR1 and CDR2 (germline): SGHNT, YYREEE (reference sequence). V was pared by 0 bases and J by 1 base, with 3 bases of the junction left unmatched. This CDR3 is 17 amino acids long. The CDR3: CASSLGLAGVGTDTQYF. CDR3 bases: TGTGCCAGCAGCTTGGGACTAGCGGGAGTGGGCACAGATACGCAGTATTTT.

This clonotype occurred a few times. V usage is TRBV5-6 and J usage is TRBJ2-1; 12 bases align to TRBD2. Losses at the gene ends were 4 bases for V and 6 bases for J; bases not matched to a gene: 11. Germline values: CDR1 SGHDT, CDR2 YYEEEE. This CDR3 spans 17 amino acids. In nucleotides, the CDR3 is TGTGCCAGCAGCCGGCGGACTAGCGGGAAGTTTAGCAATGAGCAGTTCTTC. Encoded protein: CASSRRTSGKFSNEQFF.

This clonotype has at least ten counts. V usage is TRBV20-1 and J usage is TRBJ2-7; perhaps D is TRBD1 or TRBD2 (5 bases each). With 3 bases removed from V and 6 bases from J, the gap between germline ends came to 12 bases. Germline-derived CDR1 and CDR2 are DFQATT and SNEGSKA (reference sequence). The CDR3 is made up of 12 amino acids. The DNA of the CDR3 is TGCAGTGCTAGTCCGGGGCACTCCGAGCAGTACTTC. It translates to CSASPGHSEQYF.

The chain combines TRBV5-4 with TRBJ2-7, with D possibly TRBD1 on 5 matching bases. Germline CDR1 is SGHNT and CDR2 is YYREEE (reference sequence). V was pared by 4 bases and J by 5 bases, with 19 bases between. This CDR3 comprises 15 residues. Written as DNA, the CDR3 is TGTGCCAGCAGCAACTGGGGCGCGCCAAAGAACGAGCAGTACTTC. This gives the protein CASSNWGAPKNEQYF.

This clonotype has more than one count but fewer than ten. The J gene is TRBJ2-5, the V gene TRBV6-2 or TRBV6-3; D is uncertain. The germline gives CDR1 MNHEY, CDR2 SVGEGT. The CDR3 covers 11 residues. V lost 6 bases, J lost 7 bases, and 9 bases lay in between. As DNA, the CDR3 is TGTGCCAGCAGCGCCATTGGGACCCAGTACTTC. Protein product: CASSAIGTQYF.

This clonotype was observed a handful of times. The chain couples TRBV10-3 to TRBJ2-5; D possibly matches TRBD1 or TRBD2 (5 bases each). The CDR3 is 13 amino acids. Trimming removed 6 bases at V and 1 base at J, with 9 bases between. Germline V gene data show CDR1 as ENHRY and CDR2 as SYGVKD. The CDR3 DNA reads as TGTGCCATCAGGCCGGGACCCCAAGAGACCCAGTACTTC. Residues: CAIRPGPQETQYF.

The CDR3 loop reads CASSLATGADGPQHF. As DNA, the CDR3 is TGTGCCAGCAGCTTAGCAACGGGGGCCGACGGGCCCCAGCATTTT. V usage is TRBV7-9 and J usage is TRBJ1-5, with a weak D call TRBD1 (6 bases). Germline CDR1 reads SEHNR; CDR2 reads FQNEAQ (reference sequence). The CDR3 consists of 15 residues. Trimming left V 0 bases short and J 9 bases short, with 15 bases between. Complete variable domain (other parts from reference TRBV7-9 and TRBJ1-5): DTGVSQNPRHKITKRGQNVTFRCDPISEHNRLYWYRQTLGQGPEFLTYFQNEAQLEKSRLLSDRFSAERPKGSFSTLEIQRTEQGDSAMYLCASSLATGADGPQHFGDGTRLSIL.

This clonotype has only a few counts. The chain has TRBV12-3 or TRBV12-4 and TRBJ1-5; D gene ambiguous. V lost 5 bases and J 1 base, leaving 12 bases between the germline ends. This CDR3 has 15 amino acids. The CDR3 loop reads CASSLGGSSNQPQHF. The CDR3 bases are TGTGCCAGCAGTCTCGGAGGGAGCAGCAATCAGCCCCAGCATTTT.

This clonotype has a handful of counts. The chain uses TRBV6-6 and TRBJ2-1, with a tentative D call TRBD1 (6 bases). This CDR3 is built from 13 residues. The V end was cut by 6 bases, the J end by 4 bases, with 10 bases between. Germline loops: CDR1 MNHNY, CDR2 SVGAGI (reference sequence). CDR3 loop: CASRLDSYNEQFF. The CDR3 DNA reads TGTGCCAGCAGATTGGACAGTTACAATGAGCAGTTCTTC.

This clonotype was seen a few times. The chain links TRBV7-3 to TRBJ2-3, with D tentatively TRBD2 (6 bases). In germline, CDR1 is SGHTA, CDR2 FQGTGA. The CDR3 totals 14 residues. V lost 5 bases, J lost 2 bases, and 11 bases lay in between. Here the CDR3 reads CASSRGRDTDTQYF. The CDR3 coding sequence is TGTGCCAGCAGCAGAGGGCGGGACACAGATACGCAGTATTTT.

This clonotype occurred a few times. In DNA form, the CDR3 reads TGTGCCAGCAGCTCGGATGGAACGGAATCGGATCATAGCATTCAGTACTTC. Protein sequence: CASSSDGTESDHSIQYF. J is TRBJ2-4 and V is TRBV5-4; D gene unclear. Germline V gene sequence: CDR1 SGHNT, CDR2 YYREEE (reference sequence). CDR3 length: 17 amino acids. V lost 3 bases to trimming and J lost 9 bases, with 25 bases between them. The full variable domain, rest sourced from reference TRBV5-4 and TRBJ2-4, is ETGVTQSPTHLIKTRGQQVTLRCSSQSGHNTVSWYQQALGQGPQFIFQYYREEENGRGNFPPRFSGLQFPNYSSELNVNALELDDSALYLCASSSDGTESDHSIQYFGAGTRLSVL.

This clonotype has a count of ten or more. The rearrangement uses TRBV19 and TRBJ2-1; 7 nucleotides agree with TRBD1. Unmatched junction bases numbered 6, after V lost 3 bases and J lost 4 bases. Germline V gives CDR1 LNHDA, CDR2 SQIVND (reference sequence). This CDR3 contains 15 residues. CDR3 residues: CASSMEGGAYNEQFF. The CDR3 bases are TGTGCCAGTAGTATGGAAGGGGGCGCTTACAATGAGCAGTTCTTC.

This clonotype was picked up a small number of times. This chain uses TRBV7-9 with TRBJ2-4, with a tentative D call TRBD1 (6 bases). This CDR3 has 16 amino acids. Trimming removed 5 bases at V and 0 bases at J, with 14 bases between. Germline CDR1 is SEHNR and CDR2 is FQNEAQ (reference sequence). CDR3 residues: CASSADRTLAKNIQYF. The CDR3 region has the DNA TGTGCCAGCAGCGCTGACAGGACCTTAGCCAAAAACATTCAGTACTTC.

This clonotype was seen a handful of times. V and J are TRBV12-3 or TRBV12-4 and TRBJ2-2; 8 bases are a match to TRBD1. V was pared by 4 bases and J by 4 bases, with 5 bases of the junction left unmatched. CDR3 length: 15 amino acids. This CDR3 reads CASSSGQGGTGELFF. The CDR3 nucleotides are TGTGCCAGCAGTTCAGGACAGGGCGGCACCGGGGAGCTGTTTTTT.

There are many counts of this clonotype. CDR3 nucleotides: TGTGCCAGCAGCCGTGATTACTACGAGCAGTACTTC. It specifies CASSRDYYEQYF. The chain is built from TRBV7-2 and TRBJ2-7; D unclear. The CDR3 length is 12 residues. With 5 bases removed from V and 3 bases from J, the gap between germline ends came to 8 bases. CDR1 is SGHTA and CDR2 is FQGNSA in the germline V gene.

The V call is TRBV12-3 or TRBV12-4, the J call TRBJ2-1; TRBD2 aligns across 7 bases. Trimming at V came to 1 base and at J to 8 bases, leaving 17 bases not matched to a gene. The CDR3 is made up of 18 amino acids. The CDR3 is CASSLEPQGGRFRDEQFF. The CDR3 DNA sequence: TGTGCCAGCAGTTTAGAGCCCCAGGGCGGGAGATTCAGGGATGAGCAGTTCTTC.

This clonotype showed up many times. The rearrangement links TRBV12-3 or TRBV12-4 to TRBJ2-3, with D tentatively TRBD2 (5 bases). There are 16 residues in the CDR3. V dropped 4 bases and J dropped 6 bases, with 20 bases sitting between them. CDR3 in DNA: TGTGCCAGCAGTTCCGCCCGAGGGATGGGCAGGGATACGCAGTATTTT. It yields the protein CASSSARGMGRDTQYF.

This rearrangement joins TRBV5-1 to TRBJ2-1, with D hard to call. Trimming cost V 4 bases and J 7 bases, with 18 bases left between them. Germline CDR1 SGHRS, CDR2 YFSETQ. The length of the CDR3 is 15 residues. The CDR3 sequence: CASSGEGRWGNEQFF. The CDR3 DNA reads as TGCGCCAGCAGCGGAGAAGGGCGGTGGGGAAATGAGCAGTTCTTC.

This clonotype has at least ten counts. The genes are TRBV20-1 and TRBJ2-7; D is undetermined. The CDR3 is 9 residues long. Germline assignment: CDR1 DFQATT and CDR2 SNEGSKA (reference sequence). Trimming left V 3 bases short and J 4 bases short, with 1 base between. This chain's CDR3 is CSASYEQYF. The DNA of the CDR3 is TGCAGTGCTAGTTACGAGCAGTACTTC.